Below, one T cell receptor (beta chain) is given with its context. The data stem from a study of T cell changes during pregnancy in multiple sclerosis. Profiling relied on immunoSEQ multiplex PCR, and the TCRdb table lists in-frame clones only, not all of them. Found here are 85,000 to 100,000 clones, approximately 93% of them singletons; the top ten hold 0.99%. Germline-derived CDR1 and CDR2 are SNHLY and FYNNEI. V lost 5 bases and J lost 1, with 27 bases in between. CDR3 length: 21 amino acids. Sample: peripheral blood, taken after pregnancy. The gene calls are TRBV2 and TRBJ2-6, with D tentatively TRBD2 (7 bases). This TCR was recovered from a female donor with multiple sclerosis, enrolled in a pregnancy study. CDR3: CASSSRMLGGAWGSGANVLTF. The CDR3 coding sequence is TGTGCCAGCAGTTCCCGTATGCTTGGGGGGGCGTGGGGGTCTGGGGCCAACGTCCTGACTTTC.